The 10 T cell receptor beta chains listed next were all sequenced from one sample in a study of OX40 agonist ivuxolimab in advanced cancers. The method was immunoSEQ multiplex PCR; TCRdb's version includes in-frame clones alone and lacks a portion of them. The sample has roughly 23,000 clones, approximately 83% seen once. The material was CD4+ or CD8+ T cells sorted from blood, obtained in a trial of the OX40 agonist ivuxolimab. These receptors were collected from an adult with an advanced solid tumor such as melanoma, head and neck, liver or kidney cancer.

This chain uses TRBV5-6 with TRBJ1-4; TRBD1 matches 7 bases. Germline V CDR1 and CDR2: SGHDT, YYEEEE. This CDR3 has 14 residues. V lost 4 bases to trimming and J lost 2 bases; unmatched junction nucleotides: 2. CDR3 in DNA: TGTGCCAGCAGCGCGGACAGGACTAATGAAAAACTGTTTTTT. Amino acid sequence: CASSADRTNEKLFF.

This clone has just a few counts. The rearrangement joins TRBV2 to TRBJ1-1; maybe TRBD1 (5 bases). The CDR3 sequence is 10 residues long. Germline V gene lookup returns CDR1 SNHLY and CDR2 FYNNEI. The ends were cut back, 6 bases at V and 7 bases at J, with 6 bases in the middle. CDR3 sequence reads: CASSDSEAFF. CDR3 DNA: TGTGCCAGCAGCGACAGTGAAGCTTTCTTT.

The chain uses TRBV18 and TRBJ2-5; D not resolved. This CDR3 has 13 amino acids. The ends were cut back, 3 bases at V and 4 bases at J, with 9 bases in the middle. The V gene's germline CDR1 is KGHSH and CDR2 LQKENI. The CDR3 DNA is TGTGCCAGCTCACCGGGCCAAGTAGAGACCCAGTACTTC. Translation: CASSPGQVETQYF.

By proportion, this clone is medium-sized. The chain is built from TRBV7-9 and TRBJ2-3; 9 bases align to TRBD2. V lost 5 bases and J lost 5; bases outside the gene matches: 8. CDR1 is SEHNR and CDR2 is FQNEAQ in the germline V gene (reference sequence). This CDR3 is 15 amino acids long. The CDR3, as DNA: TGTGCCAGCAGCCCCCCGCGGGGGGGCCGAGATACGCAGTATTTT. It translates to CASSPPRGGRDTQYF.

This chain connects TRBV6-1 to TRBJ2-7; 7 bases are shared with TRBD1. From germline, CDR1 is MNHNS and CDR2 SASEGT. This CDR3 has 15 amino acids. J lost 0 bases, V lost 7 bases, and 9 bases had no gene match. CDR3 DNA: TGTGCCAGCAATCTTATGAGGGACAGCTCCTACGAGCAGTACTTC. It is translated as CASNLMRDSSYEQYF.

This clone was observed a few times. In DNA, the CDR3 is TGTGCCAGCAGTCCCGGGACAGTGTACTATGGCTACACCTTC. It specifies CASSPGTVYYGYTF. This chain connects TRBV6-6 to TRBJ1-2; 7 bases are a match to TRBD1. There are 14 residues in the CDR3. V dropped 5 bases and J dropped 3; count of bases not matched to a gene: 6. Germline V gene sequence: CDR1 MNHNY, CDR2 SVGAGI (reference sequence).

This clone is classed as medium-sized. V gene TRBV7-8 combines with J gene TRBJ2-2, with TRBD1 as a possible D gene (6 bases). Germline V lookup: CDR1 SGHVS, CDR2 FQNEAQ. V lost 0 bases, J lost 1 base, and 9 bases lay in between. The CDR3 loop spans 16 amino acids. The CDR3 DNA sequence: TGTGCCAGCAGCTTAGCGGGGGCCGAGAACACCGGGGAGCTGTTTTTT. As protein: CASSLAGAENTGELFF. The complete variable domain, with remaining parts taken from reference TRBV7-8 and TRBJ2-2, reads GAGVSQSPRYKVAKRGQDVALRCDPISGHVSLFWYQQALGQGPEFLTYFQNEAQLDKSGLPSDRFFAERPEGSVSTLKIQRTQQEDSAVYLCASSLAGAENTGELFFGEGSRLTVL.

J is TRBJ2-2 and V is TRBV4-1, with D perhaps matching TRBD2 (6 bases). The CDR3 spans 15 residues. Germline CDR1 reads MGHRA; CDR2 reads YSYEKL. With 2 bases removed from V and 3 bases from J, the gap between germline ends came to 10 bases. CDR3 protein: CASSQRWGDTGELFF. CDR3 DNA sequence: TGCGCCAGCAGCCAACGATGGGGGGACACCGGGGAGCTGTTTTTT.

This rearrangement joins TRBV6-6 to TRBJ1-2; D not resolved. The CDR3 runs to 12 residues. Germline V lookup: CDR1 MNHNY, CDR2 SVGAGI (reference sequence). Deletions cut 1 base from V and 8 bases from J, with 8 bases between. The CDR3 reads CASSYWAGGYTF. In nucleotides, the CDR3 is TGTGCCAGCAGTTACTGGGCGGGAGGCTACACCTTC.

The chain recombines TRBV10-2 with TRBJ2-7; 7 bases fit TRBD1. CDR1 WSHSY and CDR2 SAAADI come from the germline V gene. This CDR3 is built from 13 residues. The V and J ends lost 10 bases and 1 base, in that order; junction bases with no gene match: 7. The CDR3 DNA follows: TGCGCCACCCGGCCAGGGGGTTCCTACGAGCAGTACTTC. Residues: CATRPGGSYEQYF.